These T cell receptor beta chains were read from a single sample in a study of radiation and T cells in renal cell carcinoma. Data came from immunoSEQ multiplex PCR; TCRdb stores just in-frame clones and leaves some out. Here the sample spans nearly 20,000 clones, just over 60% being singletons. The sequences come from tumor tissue, collected from a patient whose treatment included radiotherapy and nephrectomy. Receptor source: a woman in her 70s with renal cell carcinoma. Both conserved end residues are part of each CDR3. D genes are given only for firm matches. The size entry is marked missing in some rows and otherwise reads once, few, many or a size class.

>TRBD1|.|TRBJ1-2|TRBV6-1
TGTGCCAGCAGTGCTCATCGGACAGGGGAAGGCTACACCTTC
CASSAHRTGEGYTF
>.|.|TRBJ1-5|TRBV30
TGTGCCTGGGAGACAGGTCCCAATCAGCCCCAGCATTTT
CAWETGPNQPQHF
>.|few|TRBJ2-5|TRBV11-1
TGTGCCAGCAGCCACCCGGGTGCGGAGACCCAGTACTTC
CASSHPGAETQYF
>TRBD1|few|TRBJ1-5|TRBV30
TGTGCCTGGGGACAGGGGGGCAATCAGCCCCAGCATTTT
CAWGQGGNQPQHF
>.|medium-sized|TRBJ2-7|TRBV7-2
TGTGCCAGCAGCCTAGACTGGTACGAGCAGTACTTC
CASSLDWYEQYF
>.|.|TRBJ1-4|TRBV28
TGTGCCAGCAGTTTATGGGGCAGGGGAAGTACTAATGAAAAACTGTTTTTT
CASSLWGRGSTNEKLFF
>.|.|TRBJ2-1|TRBV19
TGTGCCAGTAGTATAGATGTGGCTAGCGCGTACAATGAGCAGTTCTTC
CASSIDVASAYNEQFF
>.|few|TRBJ1-4|TRBV29-1
TGCAGCGCCGGGACAACGGGGGAAAAACTGTTTTTT
CSAGTTGEKLFF
>.|.|TRBJ2-3|TRBV4-1
TGCGCCAGCAGCGAGGACGCTTTCGGAGATACGCAGTATTTT
CASSEDAFGDTQYF
>.|.|TRBJ2-1|TRBV7-2
TGTGCCAGCAGCTTAGACAGGGAGCAGTTCTTC
CASSLDREQFF
>.|once|TRBJ1-4|TRBV30
TGTGCCTGGTGCTCAGACCCCTGCGCGGAAAAACTGTTTTTT
CAWCSDPCAEKLFF
>.|medium-sized|TRBJ2-2|TRBV6-6
TGTGCCAGCATACGTCAGCCGGGGGCCGGGGAGCTGTTTTTT
CASIRQPGAGELFF
>.|.|TRBJ2-1|TRBV18
TGTGCCAGCTCACTCAGGGTCCGACAATACAATGAGCAGTTCTTC
CASSLRVRQYNEQFF
>.|.|TRBJ2-7|TRBV30
TGTGCCTGGTACCGGCGGACATCATATCGCTTC
CAWYRRTSYRF
>.|.|TRBJ1-2|TRBV11-2
TGTGCCAGCAGCTTGAATTCCGGGAGCGCTGGCTACACCTTC
CASSLNSGSAGYTF
>TRBD2|.|TRBJ2-2|TRBV7-2
TGTGCCAGCAGCAAGGCTAGCGGGGGGTACACCGGGGAGCTGTTTTTT
CASSKASGGYTGELFF
>TRBD1|.|TRBJ1-1|TRBV11-1
TGTGCCAGCAGTACGACAGGGGCGCCTGCGAACACTGAAGCTTTCTTT
CASSTTGAPANTEAFF
>.|.|TRBJ1-2|TRBV2
TGTGCCAGCAGTGACAGGGATGGCTACACCTTC
CASSDRDGYTF
>.|medium-sized|TRBJ1-2|TRBV30
TGTGCCTGGAGCCAGGGTAGCTATGGCTACACCTTC
CAWSQGSYGYTF
>.|once|TRBJ1-3|TRBV9
TGTGCCAGCAGCGTAGTCGAGTTCGGTGGAAACACCATATATTTT
CASSVVEFGGNTIYF
>TRBD2|.|TRBJ2-7|TRBV10-2
TGCGCCAGCAGGGAGCGGGAGAGCTCCTACGAGCAGTACTTC
CASRERESSYEQYF
>TRBD2|.|TRBJ2-2|TRBV7-9
TGTGCCAGCAGCCAGCGGGAGCTGAACACCGGGGAGCTGTTTTTT
CASSQRELNTGELFF
>TRBD1|.|TRBJ1-4|TRBV10-3
TGTGCCATCAGCACAGGGGATGGGGAAAAACTGTTTTTT
CAISTGDGEKLFF
>.|few|TRBJ1-1|TRBV6-6
TGTGCCAGCATAACAGGGTTAACCACTGAAGCTTTCTTT
CASITGLTTEAFF
>TRBD1|.|TRBJ2-5|TRBV29-1
TGCAGACCCGGGACAGGGATTGAGACCCAGTACTTC
CRPGTGIETQYF
>.|.|TRBJ2-2|TRBV28
TGTGCCAGCAGCCCCGGGTACTGGACCGGGGAGCTGTTTTTT
CASSPGYWTGELFF
>.|few|TRBJ1-1|TRBV19
TGTGCCAGTAGCCCCCGGGACACTGAAGCTTTCTTT
CASSPRDTEAFF
>.|medium-sized|TRBJ1-2|TRBV28
TGTGCCAGCAGACCAGCCGATCACAGGGATAGGGGCTATGGCTACACCTTC
CASRPADHRDRGYGYTF
>.|.|TRBJ1-1|TRBV15
TGTGCCACCAGCAGGGGAAAGAGCGCCACTGAAGCTTTCTTT
CATSRGKSATEAFF
>.|medium-sized|TRBJ2-7|TRBV30
TGTGCCTGGAGCGAAGGGGACGAGCAGTACTTC
CAWSEGDEQYF
>.|.|TRBJ2-5|TRBV7-9
TGTGCCAGCAGCTTAGCGGGAGGACAAGAGACCCAGTACTTC
CASSLAGGQETQYF
>.|few|TRBJ1-3|TRBV4-2
TGTGCCAGCAGCGTATGGGTAGACTTCGGAAACACCATATATTTT
CASSVWVDFGNTIYF
>TRBD1|.|TRBJ1-2|TRBV5-6
TGTGCCAGCAGCTTGGCTCGGACAGGGGTAGATGGCTACACCTTC
CASSLARTGVDGYTF
>TRBD2|once|TRBJ2-3|TRBV5-4
TGTGCCAGCACCCCCCGGCCCAGCGGGGGGCCTGTGGATACGCAGTATTTT
CASTPRPSGGPVDTQYF
>.|medium-sized|TRBJ1-1|TRBV11-3
TGTGCCAGCAGCTTGCCAGGAAGGAACACTGAAGCTTTCTTT
CASSLPGRNTEAFF
>TRBD1|.|TRBJ1-4|TRBV4-2
TGTGCCAGCAGCCACCGGGGGGGACAGAAGAATGAAAAACTGTTTTTT
CASSHRGGQKNEKLFF
>TRBD2|medium-sized|TRBJ2-3|TRBV9
TGTGCCAGCAGCATCACTAGCGGGGTCACAGATACGCAGTATTTT
CASSITSGVTDTQYF
>TRBD2|.|TRBJ2-1|TRBV9
TGTGCCAGCAGCGTAAGTAGCGGGGGCTACAATGAGCAGTTCTTC
CASSVSSGGYNEQFF
>TRBD2|.|TRBJ2-2|TRBV5-4
TGTGCCAGCAGGCATTTTAGCGGGGGGGCGAACACCGGGGAGCTGTTTTTT
CASRHFSGGANTGELFF
>.|.|TRBJ1-1|TRBV27
TGTGCCAGCAGCCACCCGTGGCGCACTGAAGCTTTCTTT
CASSHPWRTEAFF
>.|.|TRBJ2-3|TRBV9
TGTGCCAGCAGCGTAGGGTCGGGGGTACGAGATACGCAGTATTTT
CASSVGSGVRDTQYF
>.|.|TRBJ1-3|TRBV11-1
TGTGCCAGCGGCCGACGGACGATCTCTGGAAACACCATATATTTT
CASGRRTISGNTIYF
>.|medium-sized|TRBJ1-1|TRBV2
TGTGCCAGCCTCCTGTCGGGGAACACTGAAGCTTTCTTT
CASLLSGNTEAFF
>TRBD1|.|TRBJ1-1|TRBV14
TGTGCCAGCAATCCTACACTGATTACAGGGGCTCACAACACTGAAGCTTTCTTT
CASNPTLITGAHNTEAFF
>TRBD2|.|TRBJ2-1|TRBV15
TGTGCCACCAGCAGGGGACTAGCGGGGGGATACAATGAGCAGTTCTTC
CATSRGLAGGYNEQFF
>.|.|TRBJ1-4|TRBV15
TGTGCCACCAGCAGAGATGTCGGTAGAACTAATGAAAAACTGTTTTTT
CATSRDVGRTNEKLFF
>TRBD1|.|TRBJ2-7|TRBV28
TGTGCCAGCAGTGTCAGGGGGCTATACGAGCAGTACTTC
CASSVRGLYEQYF
>.|.|TRBJ1-2|TRBV7-2
TGTGCCAGCACCTTCTTGGGGCAGGGAAAAGGCTACACCTTC
CASTFLGQGKGYTF